The 2 T cell receptor beta chains below were found in one sample sequenced in a study of cytomegalovirus exposure and HLA in healthy donors. PCR amplification relied on 60 Vbeta primers (plus 13 Jbeta primers). The data were produced by immunoSEQ multiplex PCR, yet TCRdb's version contains in-frame clones alone and is incomplete. Found here are 180,000 or so clones, about 82% of them singletons; the top ten hold 1.5% to 2%. Sequencing was carried out using PBMCs. The receptors were sampled from a young man in good health and CMV-seronegative.

In the case of this clone: The sample carries other DNA sequences with the same CDR3. DNA of the CDR3: TGTGCCAGCAGCTTAGGGTCGGGGGGCTACACCTTC. It is translated as CASSLGSGGYTF. The V gene is TRBV7-2, the J gene TRBJ1-2; D is undetermined. Between the trimmed V and J ends, which lost 1 base and 8 bases, there was a span of 8 bases. Germline CDR1 reads SGHTA; CDR2 reads FQGNSA. This CDR3 has 12 residues.

The chain employs TRBV5-4 and TRBJ1-1, with D perhaps matching TRBD1 (6 bases). V lost 2 bases, J lost 4 bases, and 15 bases lay in between. This CDR3 comprises 15 residues. CDR1 and CDR2 from the germline V gene are SGHNT and YYREEE (reference sequence). The CDR3 here is CASSFPLGGGTEAFF. The CDR3 region has the DNA TGTGCCAGCAGCTTCCCCCTTGGGGGCGGCACTGAAGCTTTCTTT.